The 31 T cell receptor beta chains presented below share a single source sample, sequenced in a study of shared clonotypes between healthy human individuals. TCRdb keeps only in-frame clones here, not all; method: immunoSEQ multiplex PCR. The sample shows about 330,000 clones, under 80% of them seen only once. The specimen was memory CD4+ T cells sorted from blood. As for subset: CD45RA-negative fraction. These receptor sequences come from a man in his thirties or forties in good health.

This chain uses TRBV5-5 with TRBJ2-7; D not certain. The germline V gene encodes CDR1 SGHKS and CDR2 YYEKEE (reference sequence). The length of the CDR3 is 13 residues. Trimming took 1 base from V and 6 from J, leaving 11 bases between them. The CDR3 region has the DNA TGTGCCAGCAGCTTGTCAATAATCCCCGAGCAGTACTTC. Translation gives CASSLSIIPEQYF.

The chain is built from TRBV6-1 and TRBJ1-2; tentatively, D is TRBD1 (5 bases). The V and J ends lost 2 bases and 14 bases respectively, with 21 bases between them. The CDR3 has 14 amino acids. Germline values: CDR1 MNHNS, CDR2 SASEGT. CDR3 nucleotides: TGTGCCAGCAGTGAATCCAATACCCTTTACGGGGGAACCTTC. It codes for CASSESNTLYGGTF.

This rearrangement joins TRBV9 to TRBJ2-3, with D perhaps being TRBD1 or TRBD2 (5 bases each). The germline gives CDR1 SGDLS, CDR2 YYNGEE. Trimming cost V 0 bases and J 2 bases, with 16 bases left between them. The CDR3 extends over 17 amino acids. The CDR3 nucleotides are TGTGCCAGCAGCGTAGATATAGGGACCTCCCTCACAGATACGCAGTATTTT. The encoded protein is CASSVDIGTSLTDTQYF.

This clone was counted a few times. This chain uses TRBV28 with TRBJ2-2; TRBD2 matches 10 bases. Germline V gene sequence: CDR1 MDHEN, CDR2 SYDVKM. The CDR3 has 15 amino acids. V was pared by 5 bases and J by 3 bases, with 3 bases of the junction left unmatched. Here the CDR3 reads CASSPSGRHTGELFF. The CDR3 coding sequence is TGTGCCAGCAGTCCTAGCGGGAGACACACCGGGGAGCTGTTTTTT. The full variable domain, rest sourced from reference TRBV28 and TRBJ2-2, is DVKVTQSSRYLVKRTGEKVFLECVQDMDHENMFWYRQDPGLGLRLIYFSYDVKMKEKGDIPEGYSVSREKKERFSLILESASTNQTSMYLCASSPSGRHTGELFFGEGSRLTVL.

With regard to this clone: Germline is not matched at one junction end, which may reflect a read error. The CDR3, as DNA: TGTGCCAGCAGCGTAGCCGGCGGGCGCGAAAAACTGTTTTTT. It translates to CASSVAGGREKLFF. The chain combines TRBV7-9 with TRBJ1-4; no reliable D call. The CDR3 totals 14 residues. Germline V gene lookup returns CDR1 SEHNR and CDR2 FQNEAQ (reference sequence).

The CDR3 nucleotides read TGTGCCAGTAGTACACTCGTGGGGGAGGGCACAGATACGCAGTATTTT. It encodes CASSTLVGEGTDTQYF. The chain uses TRBV19 and TRBJ2-3; tentatively, D is TRBD2 (6 bases). The CDR3 length is 16 residues. V lost 4 bases, J lost 1 base, and 15 bases lay in between. The germline CDR1 and CDR2 sequences are LNHDA and SQIVND (reference sequence).

Comments on this clone: Other DNA sequences in the same sample also yield this CDR3. The chain employs TRBV29-1 and TRBJ2-5; 8 nucleotides agree with TRBD1. V gave up 7 bases and J gave up 5 bases; unmatched junction bases: 9. Germline-derived CDR1 and CDR2 are SQVTM and ANQGSEA. This CDR3 is built from 13 residues. CDR3 DNA sequence: TGCAGCGCCCGGACAGGGTCGGGGGAGACCCAGTACTTC. It encodes CSARTGSGETQYF.

In this sample, this clone turned up once. Other DNA sequences in this sample translate to the same CDR3. DNA of the CDR3: TGTGCCAGCAGCTGGGACCGCAGCTACGAGCAGTACTTC. Its protein product is CASSWDRSYEQYF. The chain has TRBV5-4 and TRBJ2-7; D is perhaps TRBD1 or TRBD2 (5 bases each). CDR1 and CDR2 (germline): SGHNT, YYREEE (reference sequence). The CDR3 runs 13 residues. Trimming stripped 3 bases from V and 3 bases from J, with 10 bases between.

V usage is TRBV19 and J usage is TRBJ2-2, with 9 bases matching TRBD1. J gave up 4 bases and V 5 bases, and 8 bases lay outside the gene matches. The CDR3 sequence is 16 residues long. Looked up from germline, CDR1 is LNHDA and CDR2 is SQIVND (reference sequence). The CDR3 DNA reads TGTGCCAGTAGTTTGACAGGGGGAAGGAGCACCGGGGAGCTGTTTTTT. Translated: CASSLTGGRSTGELFF.

CDR3 residues: CASSLEAPSDTQYF. DNA for the CDR3: TGTGCCAGCAGCTTAGAAGCCCCCAGTGATACGCAGTATTTT. The chain joins TRBV7-8 to TRBJ2-3; D remains ambiguous. The germline V gene encodes CDR1 SGHVS and CDR2 FQNEAQ. The V and J ends lost 1 base and 6 bases respectively, with 11 bases between them. CDR3 size: 14 residues.

The rearrangement joins TRBV27 to TRBJ1-5; D possibly corresponds to TRBD1 (6 bases). Germline V gene sequence: CDR1 MNHEY, CDR2 SMNVEV (reference sequence). Trimming shortened V by 2 bases and J by 2 bases, and 13 bases separated the two germline ends. This CDR3 has 16 residues. The CDR3 coding sequence is TGTGCCAGCAGTTTAGGGGGGGCGGCAGGCAATCAGCCCCAGCATTTT. Translated: CASSLGGAAGNQPQHF.

The chain couples TRBV1 to TRBJ2-5; TRBD2, the D gene given by the table, was not confirmed from the DNA. TRBV1 is annotated as a pseudogene. CDR3 length: 18 amino acids. The chain's CDR3 is CTSRMRLAGEDLRETQYF. CDR3 nucleotide sequence: TGCACCAGCAGGATGAGACTAGCGGGAGAGGATTTACGAGAGACCCAGTACTTC.

V is TRBV5-6 and J is TRBJ2-1; the D gene is possibly TRBD2 (6 bases). The CDR3 contains 18 residues. CDR1 is SGHDT, CDR2 YYEEEE, per germline. V gave up 4 bases and J gave up 2 bases, with 22 bases separating them. The DNA for the CDR3 is TGTGCCAGCAGCCCCCGGCGGGGAGGTTGGGGAGCCTACAATGAGCAGTTCTTC. This encodes CASSPRRGGWGAYNEQFF. Filled out from reference TRBV5-6 and TRBJ2-1, the complete variable domain reads DAGVTQSPTHLIKTRGQQVTLRCSPKSGHDTVSWYQQALGQGPQFIFQYYEEEERQRGNFPDRFSGHQFPNYSSELNVNALLLGDSALYLCASSPRRGGWGAYNEQFFGPGTRLTVL.

At least ten counts were recorded for this clone. The rearrangement links TRBV9 to TRBJ2-7, with 8 positions matching TRBD2. CDR3 size: 16 residues. The V segment lost 0 bases and the J segment 5 bases; nucleotides outside the gene matches: 10. Germline V gene data show CDR1 as SGDLS and CDR2 as YYNGEE. The CDR3 DNA follows: TGTGCCAGCAGCGTAGCTACGTCCGGGAGGGCCGACGAGCAGTACTTC. Translating it yields CASSVATSGRADEQYF.

The sample holds a few counts of this clone. The rearrangement joins TRBV9 to TRBJ2-5; D is tentatively TRBD1 or TRBD2 (7 bases each). CDR1 and CDR2 (germline): SGDLS, YYNGEE. This CDR3 comprises 14 residues. V lost 3 bases and J 7 bases, leaving 16 bases between the germline ends. The CDR3 region has the DNA TGTGCCAGCAGCGGAGAACAGGGGAGGGCGACCCAGTACTTC. Translation gives CASSGEQGRATQYF.

The chain is built from TRBV5-5 and TRBJ2-5, with D unclear. V lost 2 bases to trimming and J lost 2 bases, with 10 bases between them. This CDR3 spans 14 amino acids. In germline, CDR1 is SGHKS, CDR2 YYEKEE (reference sequence). CDR3 sequence: CASSFAQLQETQYF. In DNA, the CDR3 is TGTGCCAGCAGCTTTGCTCAGCTTCAAGAGACCCAGTACTTC.

The V gene is TRBV4-3, the J gene TRBJ2-1; D is ambiguous. Trimming stripped 1 base from V and 0 bases from J, with 10 bases between. Germline CDR1 reads LGHNA; CDR2 reads YSLEER. The CDR3 is made up of 16 amino acids. CDR3 region: CASSQVPESSYNEQFF. For the CDR3, the DNA is TGCGCCAGCAGCCAAGTACCAGAGAGCTCCTACAATGAGCAGTTCTTC.

The chain carries TRBV7-3 and TRBJ2-2; no clear D. This CDR3 is built from 13 residues. Germline V gene data show CDR1 as SGHTA and CDR2 as FQGTGA. V was trimmed by 1 base and J by 6 bases, leaving 6 bases between them. Written as DNA, the CDR3 is TGTGCCAGCAGCTTAAGTAGCTCCGGGGAGCTGTTTTTT. Its protein is CASSLSSSGELFF.

This clone was picked up a small number of times. The V gene is TRBV19, the J gene TRBJ2-1; 8 positions match TRBD1. Germline V lookup: CDR1 LNHDA, CDR2 SQIVND (reference sequence). The CDR3 is 16 residues long. V was clipped by 2 bases and J by 8 bases; unmatched bases: 11. CDR3: CASSIPRQGRFDEQFF. The CDR3 DNA follows: TGTGCCAGTAGTATACCCCGACAGGGGAGGTTCGATGAGCAGTTCTTC. The variable domain in full, completed from reference TRBV19 and TRBJ2-1, reads DGGITQSPKYLFRKEGQNVTLSCEQNLNHDAMYWYRQDPGQGLRLIYYSQIVNDFQKGDIAEGYSVSREKKESFPLTVTSAQKNPTAFYLCASSIPRQGRFDEQFFGPGTRLTVL.

The chain has TRBV7-2 and TRBJ2-2; 9 nucleotides match TRBD1. From germline, CDR1 is SGHTA and CDR2 FQGNSA. V shed 5 bases, J shed 7 bases, and the junction held 11 bases outside the gene matches. This CDR3 contains 16 residues. In nucleotides, the CDR3 is TGTGCCAGCAGCCGGGACAGGGTTACTACTGGCGGGGAGCTGTTTTTT. Protein sequence: CASSRDRVTTGGELFF.

This chain joins TRBV9 and TRBJ1-1, with D perhaps matching TRBD1 (5 bases). CDR1 SGDLS and CDR2 YYNGEE come from the germline V gene. The CDR3 totals 15 residues. Trimming removed 4 bases from V and 1 base from J, with 14 bases in between. CDR3 DNA sequence: TGTGCCAGCAGCATCTACGGGACGCCGAACACTGAAGCTTTCTTT. Protein product: CASSIYGTPNTEAFF. The full variable domain, in which reference TRBV9 and TRBJ1-1 provide the parts outside the CDR3, is DSGVTQTPKHLITATGQRVTLRCSPRSGDLSVYWYQQSLDQGLQFLIQYYNGEERAKGNILERFSAQQFPDLHSELNLSSLELGDSALYFCASSIYGTPNTEAFFGQGTRLTVV.

The gene calls are TRBV6-1 and TRBJ1-2; 8 bases match TRBD1. CDR1 MNHNS and CDR2 SASEGT come from the germline V gene. With 7 bases clipped from V and 10 bases from J, the junction kept 14 bases outside the gene matches. This CDR3 comprises 14 residues. The CDR3 loop is CASTPPGGTGIYTF. DNA of the CDR3: TGTGCCAGCACCCCCCCAGGGGGGACAGGCATCTACACCTTC.

The chain carries TRBV10-1 and TRBJ2-2; D is possibly TRBD2 (6 bases). The CDR3 is 14 amino acids. The V gene lost 4 bases and the J gene lost 0 bases, with 6 bases spanning the gap. Germline V gene data show CDR1 as WNHNN and CDR2 as SYGVQD (reference sequence). The CDR3 here is CASSAGANTGELFF. Here the CDR3 DNA reads TGCGCCAGCAGTGCGGGGGCGAACACCGGGGAGCTGTTTTTT.

The V gene is TRBV5-6, the J gene TRBJ2-1; the D is unclear. The germline V and J ends were trimmed by 2 bases and 8 bases, with 17 bases remaining between them. The CDR3 consists of 15 residues. CDR1 is SGHDT, CDR2 YYEEEE, per germline. CDR3 DNA sequence: TGTGCCAGCAGCTTCATGCGTAGGGCTAGTCATGAGCAGTTCTTC. Amino acids: CASSFMRRASHEQFF.

This chain joins TRBV18 and TRBJ2-7; 7 positions match TRBD2. V shed 3 bases and J 3 bases; nucleotides not matched to a gene: 11. Germline V lookup: CDR1 KGHSH, CDR2 LQKENI. The CDR3 totals 16 residues. DNA for the CDR3: TGTGCCAGCTCACCGAGAGCGGGAATCTACAACTACGAGCAGTACTTC. This sequence encodes CASSPRAGIYNYEQYF.

In DNA, the CDR3 is TGTGCCAGCAGTTACGCCGTAGGGGTAGCTAACACTGAAGCTTTCTTT. Residues: CASSYAVGVANTEAFF. The chain has TRBV28 and TRBJ1-1; a weak D match, TRBD1 (5 bases). This CDR3 contains 16 residues. Trimming took 4 bases from V and 2 from J, leaving 17 bases between them. In germline, CDR1 is MDHEN, CDR2 SYDVKM.

The CDR3 DNA sequence: TGTGCCAGCAGTTACACTCTCCGGGAGACCCAGTACTTC. Translated, it gives CASSYTLRETQYF. The chain joins TRBV6-6 to TRBJ2-5; D call uncertain. V was clipped by 2 bases and J by 5 bases, with 9 bases between them. This CDR3 is built from 13 residues. Germline-derived CDR1 and CDR2 are MNHNY and SVGAGI (reference sequence).

CDR3 in amino acids: CASGPSGRGRETQYF. In nucleotides, the CDR3 is TGTGCCAGTGGACCTAGCGGGAGGGGGAGAGAGACCCAGTACTTC. The chain recombines TRBV11-2 with TRBJ2-5; 12 bases are a match to TRBD2. With V trimmed by 9 bases and J by 4 bases, 9 bases remained unmatched. Germline loops: CDR1 SGHAT, CDR2 FQNNGV. This CDR3 is built from 15 residues.

The gene calls are TRBV4-3 and TRBJ2-7; 11 bases are a match to TRBD2. The junction had 11 bases not matched to a gene; V was cut back by 4 bases and J by 6 bases. Germline V gives CDR1 LGHNA, CDR2 YSLEER. The CDR3 covers 16 residues. The CDR3 bases are TGCGCCAGCAGCCTTGACCGACTAGCGGGACGGGGCGAGCAGTACTTC. Amino acids: CASSLDRLAGRGEQYF.

This clone has just a few counts. A far bigger clonotype differs at one base, so this is likely a read error. The chain has TRBV11-2 and TRBJ2-1; 7 bases agree with TRBD1. V dropped 3 bases and J dropped 5; count of bases not matched to a gene: 1. CDR1 and CDR2 from the germline V gene are SGHAT and FQNNGV. The CDR3 sequence is 13 residues long. CDR3 bases: TGTGCCAGCAGCTTGGGACAGAACAATGAGCAGTTCTTC. It yields the protein CASSLGQNNEQFF.

The CDR3 loop reads CASSLSGSSYEQYF. The DNA for the CDR3 is TGTGCCAGCAGCTTAAGCGGGAGCTCCTACGAGCAGTACTTC. This rearrangement joins TRBV7-3 to TRBJ2-7; TRBD2 agrees at 7 bases. The CDR3 runs to 14 residues. The junction had 0 bases not matched to a gene; V was cut back by 1 base and J by 0 bases. Germline V gene lookup returns CDR1 SGHTA and CDR2 FQGTGA.